This TCR beta chain was observed in a study of shared clonotypes between healthy human individuals. Across the study: CD4 naive and CD4 memory each took three plates per donor, while CD8 naive took two and CD8 memory one. Study outcomes and limitations: Expectations were that clonotype sharing among donors would be affected by sequencing depth.

Investigators divided CD4+ cells into CD45RA+ naive and CD45RA-negative memory subsets. Deep was the level used in running the assay. Assay: immunoSEQ multiplex PCR; the TCRdb copy retains only in-frame clones and omits some. The sample has some 2,000,000 clones, roughly 95% seen once. This clone was observed a single time. Its antigen is as yet unknown. V shed 8 bases, J shed 7 bases, and the junction held 5 bases outside the gene matches. This CDR3 region has 13 residues. Germline CDR1 and CDR2: SNHLY and FYNNEI. Specimen: naive CD4+ T cells sorted from blood. The subset was: CD45RA+ positively selected. This sequence originates from a man aged 18 to 30 in good health. The rearrangement uses TRBV2 and TRBJ2-1; TRBD2 matches 10 bases. This CDR3 reads CASGGTSENEQFF. The DNA of the CDR3 is TGTGCCAGCGGGGGGACTAGCGAAAATGAGCAGTTCTTC.